The 25 T cell receptor beta chains in this list originate from one sample, sequenced in a study of CD8 T cells in ankylosing spondylitis. TCRdb reprocessed the 5' RACE reads with MiXCR, giving one entry per CDR3 protein. The sample lists some 240,000 distinct CDR3 sequences, more than 20% occurring once. Sequencing input: blood, either unsorted or a sorted T cell fraction (not recorded which). These receptor sequences come from a male donor with ankylosing spondylitis or in good health (not recorded which).

The chain carries TRBV20-1 and TRBJ2-3; D may correspond to TRBD1 or TRBD2 (6 bases each). Per the germline V gene, CDR1 is DFQATT and CDR2 is SNEGSKA (reference sequence). The germline V and J ends were trimmed by 3 bases and 10 bases, with 17 bases remaining between them. The CDR3 extends over 13 amino acids. The CDR3: CSARFGGRGAQYF. Written as DNA, the CDR3 is TGCAGTGCTAGGTTTGGGGGGCGGGGTGCGCAGTATTTT.

The V call is TRBV2, the J call TRBJ2-7, with D possibly called TRBD1 or TRBD2 (6 bases each). The CDR3 contains 13 residues. V was clipped by 5 bases and J by 4 bases, with 12 bases between them. Germline CDR1 is SNHLY and CDR2 is FYNNEI. CDR3 in amino acids: CASSIGGRYEQYF. In nucleotides, the CDR3 is TGTGCCAGCAGTATAGGGGGGAGATACGAGCAGTACTTC.

This chain links TRBV20-1 with TRBJ2-3; 10 bases are a match to TRBD2. CDR3 length: 14 residues. V shed 6 bases, J shed 6 bases, and the junction held 9 bases outside the gene matches. The V gene's germline CDR1 is DFQATT and CDR2 SNEGSKA (reference sequence). The CDR3, as DNA: TGCAGTGCCGTGAGCGGGGGGGAGTATGATACGCAGTATTTT. Protein sequence: CSAVSGGEYDTQYF.

This clonotype was detected ten times or more. The chain is built from TRBV29-1 and TRBJ2-7; 7 nucleotides match TRBD1. CDR1 SQVTM and CDR2 ANQGSEA come from the germline V gene. V lost 4 bases to trimming and J lost 4 bases; unmatched junction nucleotides: 4. This CDR3 is 12 amino acids long. The CDR3 loop reads CSVGGGRYEQYF. The CDR3 nucleotides read TGCAGCGTTGGAGGGGGCCGGTACGAGCAGTACTTC.

This clonotype was seen repeatedly, ten times or more. The V call is TRBV7-2, the J call TRBJ2-3, with TRBD1 as a possible D gene (6 bases). Germline-derived CDR1 and CDR2 are SGHTA and FQGNSA. The ends were cut back, 5 bases at V and 2 bases at J, with 14 bases in the middle. The CDR3 is 15 residues long. DNA for the CDR3: TGTGCCAGCAGCGTAAAACAGGGAGTCACAGATACGCAGTATTTT. It is translated as CASSVKQGVTDTQYF.

The chain employs TRBV10-3 and TRBJ1-2; D remains ambiguous. This CDR3 is built from 12 residues. The V gene lost 8 bases and the J gene lost 7 bases, with 14 bases spanning the gap. Germline assignment: CDR1 ENHRY and CDR2 SYGVKD. The CDR3 DNA follows: TGTGCCATCGGCCTAGTGACGCGTGGCTACACCTTC. Amino acids: CAIGLVTRGYTF.

This clonotype appeared a few times. The V gene is TRBV27, the J gene TRBJ2-5; D perhaps matches TRBD1 (6 bases). The CDR3 extends over 15 amino acids. V lost 0 bases, J lost 4 bases, and 12 bases lay in between. In germline, CDR1 is MNHEY, CDR2 SMNVEV (reference sequence). The CDR3 region is CASSLSVRGGETQYF. DNA for the CDR3: TGTGCCAGCAGTTTATCAGTCAGGGGCGGAGAGACCCAGTACTTC.

In this sample, this clonotype turned up many times. V usage is TRBV5-1 and J usage is TRBJ2-3; TRBD2 aligns across 9 bases. Germline V gene sequence: CDR1 SGHRS, CDR2 YFSETQ. V shed 7 bases and J 12 bases; nucleotides not matched to a gene: 24. The CDR3 sequence is 17 residues long. The CDR3 DNA follows: TGCGCCAGCTGCCCGACAGGGCCAGGGGCTAGCGGGGACCCTCAGTATTTT. This gives the protein CASCPTGPGASGDPQYF.

The chain links TRBV12-3 or TRBV12-4 to TRBJ2-3; perhaps D is TRBD1 or TRBD2 (5 bases each). This CDR3 comprises 14 residues. The ends were cut back, 4 bases at V and 0 bases at J, with 8 bases in the middle. CDR3 protein: CASSSRGSTDTQYF. CDR3 DNA: TGTGCCAGCAGTTCCCGGGGCAGCACAGATACGCAGTATTTT.

The sample holds many counts of this clonotype. The chain links TRBV7-3 to TRBJ2-2, with TRBD2 identical over 10 bases. Germline lookup yields CDR1 SGHTA and CDR2 FQGTGA. The J segment lost 1 base and the V segment lost 5 bases, leaving 4 bases of the junction unmatched. The CDR3 length is 16 residues. CDR3 region: CASSVLAGENTGELFF. The DNA of the CDR3 is TGTGCCAGCAGCGTCCTAGCGGGGGAGAACACCGGGGAGCTGTTTTTT. Using reference TRBV7-3 and TRBJ2-2 for the parts outside the CDR3, the full variable domain is GAGVSQTPSNKVTEKGKYVELRCDPISGHTALYWYRQSLGQGPEFLIYFQGTGAADDSGLPNDRFFAVRPEGSVSTLKIQRTERGDSAVYLCASSVLAGENTGELFFGEGSRLTVL.

The rearrangement links TRBV12-3 or TRBV12-4 to TRBJ2-1; D remains ambiguous. CDR3 length: 12 residues. Trimming cost V 5 bases and J 10 bases, with 12 bases left between them. CDR3 DNA: TGTGCCAGCAGTATCAGGACCCCCGAGCAGTTCTTC. This sequence encodes CASSIRTPEQFF.

Only a few counts were recorded for this clonotype. The rearrangement joins TRBV12-3 or TRBV12-4 to TRBJ2-7; 11 bases fit TRBD2. The CDR3 sequence is 14 residues long. After removal of 5 bases from V and 2 bases from J, the junction contained 2 bases not matched to a gene. The CDR3, as DNA: TGTGCCAGCAGTACTAGCGGGGGACCCTACGAGCAGTACTTC. Translated: CASSTSGGPYEQYF.

This clonotype was counted ten times or more. V and J are TRBV4-1 and TRBJ2-7; perhaps D is TRBD1 or TRBD2 (5 bases each). Trimming left V 5 bases short and J 3 bases short, with 11 bases between. This CDR3 region has 13 residues. Germline V CDR1 and CDR2: MGHRA, YSYEKL. Here the CDR3 DNA reads TGCGCCAGCAGCACCGGGACGGTCTACGAGCAGTACTTC. Protein: CASSTGTVYEQYF.

There are a few counts of this clonotype. The V call is TRBV20-1, the J call TRBJ2-3; 13 bases match TRBD2. The V segment lost 4 bases and the J segment 6 bases; nucleotides outside the gene matches: 7. This CDR3 spans 15 amino acids. Germline V CDR1 and CDR2: DFQATT, SNEGSKA (reference sequence). CDR3 nucleotide sequence: TGCAGTGCTACGACTAGCGGGGGGCCTCTGGATACGCAGTATTTT. Its translation is CSATTSGGPLDTQYF.

V usage is TRBV29-1 and J usage is TRBJ2-3; D is uncertain. Germline CDR1 is SQVTM and CDR2 is ANQGSEA. The CDR3 is made up of 13 amino acids. The V end lost 3 bases, the J end lost 6 bases, and 13 bases lay between the germline ends. The CDR3 DNA follows: TGCAGCGTTGAGAACCCCAAAAGGGATACGCAGTATTTT. This sequence encodes CSVENPKRDTQYF.

In this sample, this clonotype turned up many times. The DNA for the CDR3 is TGCAGCGTCTCGACAGGGCCCACTGAAGCTTTCTTT. Its translation: CSVSTGPTEAFF. This chain joins TRBV29-1 and TRBJ1-1; 7 bases are a match to TRBD1. V lost 6 bases and J lost 4; bases outside the gene matches: 5. This CDR3 region has 12 residues. In germline, CDR1 is SQVTM, CDR2 ANQGSEA.

This clonotype was detected only a few times. The chain is built from TRBV20-1 and TRBJ2-3; 9 bases fit TRBD2. V shed 2 bases and J 0 bases; nucleotides not matched to a gene: 12. Germline V gene lookup returns CDR1 DFQATT and CDR2 SNEGSKA (reference sequence). This CDR3 has 18 residues. DNA of the CDR3: TGCAGTGCTAGACCCCTAGCGGGGCGACTTTCTAGCACAGATACGCAGTATTTT. Translating it yields CSARPLAGRLSSTDTQYF.

The chain joins TRBV28 to TRBJ2-6; D not resolved. V shed 5 bases and J shed 3 bases, with 11 bases lying between them. The CDR3 contains 15 residues. The germline V gene has CDR1 MDHEN and CDR2 SYDVKM. This chain's CDR3 is CASSLGVGGANVLTF. The CDR3 bases are TGTGCCAGCAGTCTGGGTGTAGGTGGGGCCAACGTCCTGACTTTC.

This clonotype was counted ten times or more. The gene calls are TRBV20-1 and TRBJ1-5, with D hard to call. Trimming took 4 bases from V and 7 from J, leaving 17 bases between them. Germline loops: CDR1 DFQATT, CDR2 SNEGSKA (reference sequence). CDR3 length: 14 residues. CDR3 amino acids: CSANFGDKTQPQHF. The CDR3 coding sequence is TGCAGTGCTAATTTTGGAGACAAGACCCAGCCCCAGCATTTT.

This clonotype was seen many times. This rearrangement joins TRBV29-1 to TRBJ2-3; D unclear. V gave up 1 base and J gave up 4 bases, with 9 bases separating them. CDR3 length: 13 amino acids. Germline V lookup: CDR1 SQVTM, CDR2 ANQGSEA. This chain's CDR3 is CSVEGKVSDTQYF. The CDR3 DNA sequence: TGCAGCGTTGAAGGGAAGGTCTCAGATACGCAGTATTTT.

This clonotype showed up many times. The chain combines TRBV11-3 with TRBJ2-1; TRBD1 is a possible D gene (6 bases). This CDR3 is 12 amino acids long. The V gene's germline CDR1 is SGHNT and CDR2 YENEEA. V lost 2 bases and J 11 bases, leaving 10 bases between the germline ends. The CDR3 sequence: CASSLHGQQQFF. In nucleotides, the CDR3 is TGTGCCAGCAGCTTACATGGACAGCAGCAGTTCTTC.

This clonotype was counted many times. The chain employs TRBV28 and TRBJ2-5; a weak D match, TRBD2 (5 bases). CDR1 is MDHEN, CDR2 SYDVKM, per germline. With 7 bases removed from V and 3 bases from J, the gap between germline ends came to 24 bases. This CDR3 has 17 amino acids. The CDR3 loop reads CASNFSPGERPKETQYF. The CDR3 bases are TGTGCCAGCAATTTCTCCCCCGGGGAGCGGCCTAAAGAGACCCAGTACTTC. Drawing the rest from reference TRBV28 and TRBJ2-5, the complete variable domain is DVKVTQSSRYLVKRTGEKVFLECVQDMDHENMFWYRQDPGLGLRLIYFSYDVKMKEKGDIPEGYSVSREKKERFSLILESASTNQTSMYLCASNFSPGERPKETQYFGPGTRLLVL.

The V gene is TRBV6-4, the J gene TRBJ2-2; D is undetermined. This CDR3 has 14 amino acids. CDR1 and CDR2 from the germline V gene are MRHNA and SNTAGT. Between the trimmed V and J ends, which lost 5 bases and 3 bases, there was a span of 10 bases. Here the CDR3 DNA reads TGTGCCAGCAGTCCCTTAGTTGACACCGGGGAGCTGTTTTTT. Protein sequence: CASSPLVDTGELFF.

The V and J genes are TRBV9 and TRBJ2-1; TRBD2 matches 8 bases. The V gene end was trimmed by 0 bases and the J gene end by 0 bases; junction bases not matched to a gene: 2. The germline V gene has CDR1 SGDLS and CDR2 YYNGEE. CDR3 length equals 16 residues. CDR3 sequence: CASSVVSGSSYNEQFF. CDR3 in DNA: TGTGCCAGCAGCGTAGTAAGCGGGAGCTCCTACAATGAGCAGTTCTTC. Using reference TRBV9 and TRBJ2-1 for the parts outside the CDR3, the full variable domain is DSGVTQTPKHLITATGQRVTLRCSPRSGDLSVYWYQQSLDQGLQFLIQYYNGEERAKGNILERFSAQQFPDLHSELNLSSLELGDSALYFCASSVVSGSSYNEQFFGPGTRLTVL.

This clonotype came up many times. The V and J genes are TRBV7-2 and TRBJ1-5; D not certain. Germline V gene data show CDR1 as SGHTA and CDR2 as FQGNSA. Trimming left V 5 bases short and J 2 bases short, with 10 bases between. The CDR3 has 14 amino acids. The CDR3 DNA follows: TGTGCCAGCAGCCCATCCACGGGCAATCAGCCCCAGCATTTT. Translating gives CASSPSTGNQPQHF.